The sequence of this T cell receptor (beta chain) was determined in a study of molecular identifiers for immune sequencing clone quantification. Regarding the study as a whole: Under 1% of molecules in naive cells, but over 97% of effector molecules, belonged to clones above 20 RNA copies.

V lost 3 bases and J lost 5; bases outside the gene matches: 8. The CDR3 runs to 15 residues. In the case of this clonotype: Antigen unknown.

Investigators produced naive CD8 libraries from around 20,000 to 1,000,000 sorted cells, drawing on 10%, 30% or 50% RNA. A CD8+CD4-CCR7+CD45RA+ phenotype served as the sorting definition for naive CD8 T cells. Making the bulk TCR libraries relied on previously described methods and listed TCR primers. TCRdb re-analysed the PCR reads in MiXCR, keeping a single row per CDR3 protein. This table holds about half a million distinct CDR3 sequences, over 20% found once. The gene calls are TRBV12-3 or TRBV12-4 and TRBJ2-7, with 9 positions matching TRBD2. This TCR was recovered from a human donor in good health. Some libraries in this study had Jurkat cell RNA spiked in. Material: naive CD8+ T cells from blood, with Jurkat cell RNA spiked in. The subset: FACS-sorted CD8+CD4-CCR7+CD45RA+ naive T cells. The CDR3 coding sequence is TGTGCCAGCAGTTTCCTAGCGGGGAGAAAGAACGAGCAGTACTTC. Residues: CASSFLAGRKNEQYF.